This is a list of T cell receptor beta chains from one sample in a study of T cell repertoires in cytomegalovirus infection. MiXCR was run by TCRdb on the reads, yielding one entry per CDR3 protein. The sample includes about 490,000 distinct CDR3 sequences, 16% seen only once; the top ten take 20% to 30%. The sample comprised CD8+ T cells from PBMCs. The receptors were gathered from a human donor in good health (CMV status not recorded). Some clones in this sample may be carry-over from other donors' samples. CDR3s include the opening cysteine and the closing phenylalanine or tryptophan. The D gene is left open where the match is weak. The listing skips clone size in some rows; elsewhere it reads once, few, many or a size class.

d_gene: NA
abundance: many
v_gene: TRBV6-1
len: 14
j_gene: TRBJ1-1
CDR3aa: CASSYRGRNTEAFF
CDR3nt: TGTGCCAGCAGTTATAGGGGACGGAACACTGAAGCTTTCTTT

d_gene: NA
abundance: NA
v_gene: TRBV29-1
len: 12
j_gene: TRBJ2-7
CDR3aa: CSVQAGNYEQYF
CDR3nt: TGCAGCGTTCAGGCAGGGAACTACGAGCAGTACTTC

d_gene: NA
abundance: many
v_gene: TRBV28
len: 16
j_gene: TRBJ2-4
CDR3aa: CASSALTELAKNIQYF
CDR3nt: TGTGCCAGCAGCGCGTTGACAGAGCTAGCCAAAAACATTCAGTACTTC

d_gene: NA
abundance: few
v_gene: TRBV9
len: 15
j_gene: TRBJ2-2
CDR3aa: CASSPGASNTGELFF
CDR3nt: TGTGCCAGCAGCCCTGGAGCCTCGAACACCGGGGAGCTGTTTTTT

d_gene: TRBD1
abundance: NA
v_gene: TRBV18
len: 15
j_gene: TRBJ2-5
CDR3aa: CASSPGTGVVETQYF
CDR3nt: TGTGCCAGCTCACCCGGGACAGGGGTAGTAGAGACCCAGTACTTC

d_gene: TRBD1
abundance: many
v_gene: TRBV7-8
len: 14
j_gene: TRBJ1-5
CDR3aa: CASSPYQGAKPQHF
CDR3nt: TGTGCCAGCAGCCCCTACCAGGGGGCAAAGCCCCAGCATTTT

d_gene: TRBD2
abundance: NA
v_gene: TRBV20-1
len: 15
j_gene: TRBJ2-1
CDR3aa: CSALNLAGGVNEQFF
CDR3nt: TGCAGTGCACTAAATCTAGCGGGGGGGGTCAATGAGCAGTTCTTC

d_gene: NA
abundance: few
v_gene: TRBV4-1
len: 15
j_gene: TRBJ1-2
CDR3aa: CASSHPPEGPYGYTF
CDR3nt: TGCGCCAGCAGCCATCCCCCGGAAGGGCCTTATGGCTACACCTTC

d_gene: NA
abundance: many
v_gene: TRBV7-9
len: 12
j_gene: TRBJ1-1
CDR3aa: CASSLVRTEAFF
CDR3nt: TGTGCCAGCAGCTTAGTCAGGACTGAAGCTTTCTTT

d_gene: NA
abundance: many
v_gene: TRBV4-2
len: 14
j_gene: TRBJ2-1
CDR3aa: CASSQDLGVDEQFF
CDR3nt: TGTGCCAGCAGCCAAGATCTTGGCGTGGATGAGCAGTTCTTC

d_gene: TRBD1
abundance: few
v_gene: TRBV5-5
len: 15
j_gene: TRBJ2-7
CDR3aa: CASSSDRGRMEEQYF
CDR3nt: TGTGCCAGCAGCTCCGACAGGGGCCGTATGGAAGAGCAGTACTTC

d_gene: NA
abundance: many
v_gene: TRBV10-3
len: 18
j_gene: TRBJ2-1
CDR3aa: CAISESAGITSSYNEQFF
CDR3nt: TGTGCCATCAGTGAGTCCGCCGGGATTACCAGCTCCTACAATGAGCAGTTCTTC

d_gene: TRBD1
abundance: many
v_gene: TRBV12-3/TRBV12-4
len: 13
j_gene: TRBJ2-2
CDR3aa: CASLDRATGELFF
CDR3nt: TGTGCCAGCCTCGACAGGGCCACCGGGGAGCTGTTTTTT

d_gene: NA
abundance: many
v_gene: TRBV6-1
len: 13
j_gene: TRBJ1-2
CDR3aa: CASSPPDRGGYTF
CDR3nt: TGTGCCAGCAGTCCACCTGACAGAGGCGGCTACACCTTC

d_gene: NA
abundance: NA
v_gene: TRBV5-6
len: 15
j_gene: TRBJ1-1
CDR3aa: CASSGSRTLNTEAFF
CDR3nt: TGTGCCAGCAGCGGATCCCGGACACTGAACACTGAAGCTTTCTTT

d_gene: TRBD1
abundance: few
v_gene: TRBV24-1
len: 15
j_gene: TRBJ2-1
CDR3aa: CATSDDRGTRNEQFF
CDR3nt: TGTGCCACCAGTGACGACAGGGGGACTCGGAATGAGCAGTTCTTC

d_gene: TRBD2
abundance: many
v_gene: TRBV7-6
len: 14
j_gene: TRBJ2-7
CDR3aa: CASSLGGSWDEQYF
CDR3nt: TGTGCCAGCAGCTTAGGCGGGAGCTGGGACGAGCAGTACTTC

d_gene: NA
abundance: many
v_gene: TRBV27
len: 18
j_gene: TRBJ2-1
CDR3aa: CASSPPPWSSSSYNEQFF
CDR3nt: TGTGCCAGCAGTCCCCCCCCGTGGTCCTCCAGCTCCTACAATGAGCAGTTCTTC

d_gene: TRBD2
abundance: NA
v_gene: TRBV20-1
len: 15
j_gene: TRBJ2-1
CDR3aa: CSARVWTSGYNEQFF
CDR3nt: TGCAGTGCTAGAGTGTGGACTAGCGGCTACAATGAGCAGTTCTTC

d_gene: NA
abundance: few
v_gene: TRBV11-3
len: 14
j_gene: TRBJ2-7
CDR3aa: CASSLDQLTGEQYF
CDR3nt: TGTGCCAGCAGCTTAGATCAACTTACAGGGGAGCAGTACTTC

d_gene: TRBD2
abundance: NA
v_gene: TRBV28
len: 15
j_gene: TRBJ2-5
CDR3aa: CASSLSRTRGEDQYF
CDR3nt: TGTGCCAGCAGTTTATCGCGGACTAGGGGTGAGGACCAGTACTTC

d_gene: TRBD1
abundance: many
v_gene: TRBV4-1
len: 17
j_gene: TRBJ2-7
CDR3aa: CASSQDGTGTGKYEQYF
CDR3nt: TGCGCCAGCAGCCAAGATGGTACCGGGACAGGGAAGTACGAGCAGTACTTC

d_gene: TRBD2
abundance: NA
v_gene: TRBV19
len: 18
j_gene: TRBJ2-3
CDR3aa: CASSSLAGGILSTDTQYF
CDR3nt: TGTGCCAGTAGTTCCCTAGCGGGGGGCATACTTAGCACAGATACGCAGTATTTT

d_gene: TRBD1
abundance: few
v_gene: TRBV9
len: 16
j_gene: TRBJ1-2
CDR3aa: CASSEGLTGIGYGYTF
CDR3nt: TGTGCCAGCAGCGAGGGACTGACAGGGATCGGGTATGGCTACACCTTC

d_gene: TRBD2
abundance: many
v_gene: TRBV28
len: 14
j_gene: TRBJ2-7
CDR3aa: CASSATVRLAGGYF
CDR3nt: TGTGCCAGCAGTGCTACGGTCCGACTAGCGGGAGGTTACTTC

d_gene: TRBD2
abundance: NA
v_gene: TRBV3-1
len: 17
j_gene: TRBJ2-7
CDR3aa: CASSQGWLGLAVHEQYF
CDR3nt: TGTGCCAGCAGCCAAGGCTGGTTGGGACTAGCGGTCCACGAGCAGTACTTC

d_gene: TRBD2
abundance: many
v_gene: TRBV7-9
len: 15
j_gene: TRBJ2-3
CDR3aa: CASSLSIWGGDTQYF
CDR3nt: TGTGCCAGCAGCTTATCCATCTGGGGGGGAGATACGCAGTATTTT

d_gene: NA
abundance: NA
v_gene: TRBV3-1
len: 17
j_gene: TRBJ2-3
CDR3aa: CASSHGLRETSTDTQYF
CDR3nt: TGTGCCAGCAGCCATGGGCTTAGGGAGACAAGCACAGATACGCAGTATTTT

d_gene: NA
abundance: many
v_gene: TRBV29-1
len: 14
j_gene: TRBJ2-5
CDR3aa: CSVEAELSQETQYF
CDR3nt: TGCAGCGTTGAAGCGGAACTGAGCCAAGAGACCCAGTACTTC

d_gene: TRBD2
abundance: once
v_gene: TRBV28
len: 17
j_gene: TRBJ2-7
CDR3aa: CASSLSRTSGVGYEQYF
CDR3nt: TGTGCCAGCAGTTTATCCCGGACTAGCGGGGTCGGCTACGAGCAGTACTTC

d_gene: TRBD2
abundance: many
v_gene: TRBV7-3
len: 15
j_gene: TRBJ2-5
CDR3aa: CASSPGTRYQETQYF
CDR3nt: TGTGCCAGCAGCCCCGGGACTAGGTACCAAGAGACCCAGTACTTC

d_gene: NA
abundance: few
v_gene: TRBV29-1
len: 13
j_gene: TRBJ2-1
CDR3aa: CSVDAAVGNEQFF
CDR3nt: TGCAGCGTTGATGCAGCCGTCGGTAATGAGCAGTTCTTC

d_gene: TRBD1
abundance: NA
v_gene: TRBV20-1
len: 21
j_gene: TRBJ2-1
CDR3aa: CSARDRSGTGGKTIGYNEQFF
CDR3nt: TGCAGTGCTAGAGACAGATCCGGGACAGGGGGGAAAACTATAGGCTACAATGAGCAGTTCTTC

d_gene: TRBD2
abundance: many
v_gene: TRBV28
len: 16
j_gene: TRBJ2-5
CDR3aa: CASSTGTSGRRETQYF
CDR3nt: TGTGCCAGCAGTACCGGGACTAGCGGGAGACGAGAGACCCAGTACTTC

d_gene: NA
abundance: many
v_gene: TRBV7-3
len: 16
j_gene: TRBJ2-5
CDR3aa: CASSLTGTPTQETQYF
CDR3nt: TGTGCCAGCAGCTTAACGGGGACACCCACTCAAGAGACCCAGTACTTC

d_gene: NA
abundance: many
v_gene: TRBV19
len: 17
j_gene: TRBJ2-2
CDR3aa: CASSMGASPAYTGELFF
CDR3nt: TGTGCCAGTAGTATGGGGGCATCCCCGGCGTACACCGGGGAGCTGTTTTTT

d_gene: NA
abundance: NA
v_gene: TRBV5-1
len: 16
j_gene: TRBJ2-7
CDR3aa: CASSLLGAPDSYEQYF
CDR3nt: TGCGCCAGCAGCTTGTTAGGGGCGCCCGACTCCTACGAGCAGTACTTC

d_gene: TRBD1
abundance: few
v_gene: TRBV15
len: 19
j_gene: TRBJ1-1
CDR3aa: CATSLLLQGQGVLNTEAFF
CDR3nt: TGTGCCACCAGCCTCCTCTTGCAAGGACAGGGGGTCTTGAACACTGAAGCTTTCTTT

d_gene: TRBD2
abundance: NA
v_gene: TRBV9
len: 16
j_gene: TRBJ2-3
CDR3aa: CASSPRWRGVTDTQYF
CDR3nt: TGTGCCAGCAGCCCCCGCTGGCGGGGGGTAACAGATACGCAGTATTTT

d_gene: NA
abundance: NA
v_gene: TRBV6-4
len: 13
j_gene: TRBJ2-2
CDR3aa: CASRLQNTGELFF
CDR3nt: TGTGCCAGCAGACTTCAGAACACCGGGGAGCTGTTTTTT

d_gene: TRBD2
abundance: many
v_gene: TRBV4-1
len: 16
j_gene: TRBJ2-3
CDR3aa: CASSQEVAGSTDTQYF
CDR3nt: TGCGCCAGCAGCCAAGAAGTAGCGGGAAGTACAGATACGCAGTATTTT

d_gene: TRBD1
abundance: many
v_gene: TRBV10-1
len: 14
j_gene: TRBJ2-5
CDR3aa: CASSGTGNQETQYF
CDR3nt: TGCGCCAGCAGTGGGACAGGGAACCAAGAGACCCAGTACTTC

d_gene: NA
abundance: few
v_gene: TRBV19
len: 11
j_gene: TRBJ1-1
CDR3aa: CASSLFTEAFF
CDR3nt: TGTGCCAGTAGCCTTTTCACTGAAGCTTTCTTT

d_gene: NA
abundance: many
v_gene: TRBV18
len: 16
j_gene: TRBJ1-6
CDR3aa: CASSPLYGSRDSPLHF
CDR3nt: TGTGCCAGCTCACCACTTTACGGGAGCAGGGATTCACCCCTCCACTTT

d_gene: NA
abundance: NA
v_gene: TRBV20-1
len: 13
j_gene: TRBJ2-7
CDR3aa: CSAHDGDSYEQYF
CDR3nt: TGCAGTGCTCACGACGGAGACTCCTACGAGCAGTACTTC

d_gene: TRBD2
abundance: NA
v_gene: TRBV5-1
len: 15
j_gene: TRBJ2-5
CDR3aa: CASSLEGLFGETQYF
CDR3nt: TGCGCCAGCAGCTTGGAGGGACTATTCGGAGAGACCCAGTACTTC

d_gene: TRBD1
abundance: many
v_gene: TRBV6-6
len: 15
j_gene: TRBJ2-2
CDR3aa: CASSTGTGVTGELFF
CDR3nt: TGTGCCAGCAGCACCGGGACAGGGGTCACCGGGGAGCTGTTTTTT

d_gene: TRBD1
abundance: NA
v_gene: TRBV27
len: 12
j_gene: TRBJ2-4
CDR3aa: CASCSGTGVQYF
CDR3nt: TGTGCCAGCTGCAGCGGGACAGGGGTTCAGTACTTC

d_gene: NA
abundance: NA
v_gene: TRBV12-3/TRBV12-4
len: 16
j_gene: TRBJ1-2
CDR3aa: CASSLDGQGGNRGYTF
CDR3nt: TGTGCCAGCAGTTTGGACGGACAAGGGGGAAATCGGGGCTACACCTTC

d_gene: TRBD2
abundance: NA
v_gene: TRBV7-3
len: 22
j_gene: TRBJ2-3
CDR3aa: CASSLTPGEGWSVAGSTDTQYF
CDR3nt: TGTGCCAGCAGCTTAACACCTGGGGAAGGGTGGAGTGTAGCGGGAAGCACAGATACGCAGTATTTT

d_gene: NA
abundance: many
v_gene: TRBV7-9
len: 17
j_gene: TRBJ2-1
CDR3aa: CASSILTGHRSNNEQFF
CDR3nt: TGTGCCAGCAGCATTCTCACCGGGCACCGATCGAACAATGAGCAGTTCTTC

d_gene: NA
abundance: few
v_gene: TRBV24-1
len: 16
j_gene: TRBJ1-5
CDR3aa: CATSDWDFPGNQPQHF
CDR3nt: TGTGCCACCAGTGATTGGGACTTCCCTGGCAATCAGCCCCAGCATTTT